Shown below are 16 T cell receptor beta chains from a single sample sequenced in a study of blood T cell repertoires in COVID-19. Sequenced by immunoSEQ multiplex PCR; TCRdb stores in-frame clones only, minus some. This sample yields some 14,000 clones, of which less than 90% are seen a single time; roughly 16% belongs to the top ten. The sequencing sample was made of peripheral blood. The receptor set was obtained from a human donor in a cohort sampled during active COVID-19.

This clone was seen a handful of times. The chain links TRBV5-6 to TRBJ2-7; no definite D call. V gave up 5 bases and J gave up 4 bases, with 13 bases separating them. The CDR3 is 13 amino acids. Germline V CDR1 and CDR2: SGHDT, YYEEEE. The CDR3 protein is CASSSDLSYEQYF. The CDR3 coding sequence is TGTGCCAGCAGTTCCGACTTGTCGTACGAGCAGTACTTC.

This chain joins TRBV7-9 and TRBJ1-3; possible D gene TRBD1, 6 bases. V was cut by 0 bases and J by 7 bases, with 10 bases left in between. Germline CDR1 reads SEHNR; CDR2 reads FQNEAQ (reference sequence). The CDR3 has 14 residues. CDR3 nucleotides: TGTGCCAGCAGCTTAGCTCAGGGGCGTAACACCATATATTTT. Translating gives CASSLAQGRNTIYF.

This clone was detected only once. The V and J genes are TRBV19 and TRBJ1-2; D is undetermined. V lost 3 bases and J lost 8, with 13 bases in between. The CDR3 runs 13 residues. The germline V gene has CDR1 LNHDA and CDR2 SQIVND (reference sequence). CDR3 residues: CASSILSGSGYTF. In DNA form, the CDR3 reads TGTGCCAGTAGTATTTTGTCAGGATCCGGCTACACCTTC.

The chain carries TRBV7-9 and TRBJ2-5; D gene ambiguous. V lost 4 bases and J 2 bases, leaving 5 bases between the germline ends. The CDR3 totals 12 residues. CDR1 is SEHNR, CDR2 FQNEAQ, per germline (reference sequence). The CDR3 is CASSSVQETQYF. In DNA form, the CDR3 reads TGTGCCAGCAGCTCCGTGCAAGAGACCCAGTACTTC.

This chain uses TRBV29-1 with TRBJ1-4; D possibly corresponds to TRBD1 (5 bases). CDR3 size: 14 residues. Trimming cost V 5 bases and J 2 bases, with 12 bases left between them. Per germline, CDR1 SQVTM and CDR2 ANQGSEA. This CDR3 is CSVQEGTTNEKLFF. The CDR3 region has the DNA TGCAGCGTTCAGGAGGGGACCACTAATGAAAAACTGTTTTTT.

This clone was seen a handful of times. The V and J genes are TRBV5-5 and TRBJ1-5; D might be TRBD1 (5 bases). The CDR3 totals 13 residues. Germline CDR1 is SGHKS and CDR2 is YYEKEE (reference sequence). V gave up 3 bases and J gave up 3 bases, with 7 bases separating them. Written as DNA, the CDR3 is TGTGCCAGCAGCTCGACAGACAATCAGCCCCAGCATTTT. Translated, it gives CASSSTDNQPQHF.

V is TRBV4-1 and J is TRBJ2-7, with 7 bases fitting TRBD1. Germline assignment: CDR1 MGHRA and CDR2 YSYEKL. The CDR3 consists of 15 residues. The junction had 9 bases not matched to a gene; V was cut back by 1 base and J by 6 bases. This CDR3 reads CASSQVGRQGREQYF. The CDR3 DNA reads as TGCGCCAGCAGCCAAGTCGGGCGACAGGGCCGCGAGCAGTACTTC.

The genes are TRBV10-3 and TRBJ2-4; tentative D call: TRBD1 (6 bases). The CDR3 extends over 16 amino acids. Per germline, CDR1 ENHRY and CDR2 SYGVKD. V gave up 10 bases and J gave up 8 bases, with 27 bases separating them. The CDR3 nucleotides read TGTGCCACAGGGGCCGGGCCAGCGATGGGTGAGGACATTCAGTACTTC. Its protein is CATGAGPAMGEDIQYF.

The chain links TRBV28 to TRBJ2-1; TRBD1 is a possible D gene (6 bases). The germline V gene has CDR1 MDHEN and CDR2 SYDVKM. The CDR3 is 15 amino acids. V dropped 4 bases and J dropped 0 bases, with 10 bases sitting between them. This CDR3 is CASSSGTTSYNEQFF. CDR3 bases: TGTGCCAGCAGTTCAGGGACAACCTCCTACAATGAGCAGTTCTTC.

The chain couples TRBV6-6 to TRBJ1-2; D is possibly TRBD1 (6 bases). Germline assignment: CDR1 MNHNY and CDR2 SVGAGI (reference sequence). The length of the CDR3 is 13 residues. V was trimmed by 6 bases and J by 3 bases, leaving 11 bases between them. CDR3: CASSRDNDYGYTF. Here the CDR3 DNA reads TGTGCCAGCAGCCGGGACAATGACTATGGCTACACCTTC.

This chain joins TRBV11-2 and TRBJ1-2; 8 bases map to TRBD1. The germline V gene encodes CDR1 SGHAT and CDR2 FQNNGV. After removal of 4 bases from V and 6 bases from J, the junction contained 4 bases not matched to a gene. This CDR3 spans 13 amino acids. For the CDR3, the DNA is TGTGCCAGCAGCTCAGACAGGGGAAATGGCTACACCTTC. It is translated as CASSSDRGNGYTF. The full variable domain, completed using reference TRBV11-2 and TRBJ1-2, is EAGVAQSPRYKIIEKRQSVAFWCNPISGHATLYWYQQILGQGPKLLIQFQNNGVVDDSQLPKDRFSAERLKGVDSTLKIQPAKLEDSAVYLCASSSDRGNGYTFGSGTRLTVV.

The CDR3 reads CSASLAVQETQYF. The CDR3 nucleotides read TGCAGTGCTAGTCTTGCGGTCCAAGAGACCCAGTACTTC. This chain links TRBV20-1 with TRBJ2-5, with no clear D. The V gene lost 3 bases and the J gene lost 1 base, with 9 bases spanning the gap. The CDR3 has 13 residues. The germline V gene encodes CDR1 DFQATT and CDR2 SNEGSKA (reference sequence).

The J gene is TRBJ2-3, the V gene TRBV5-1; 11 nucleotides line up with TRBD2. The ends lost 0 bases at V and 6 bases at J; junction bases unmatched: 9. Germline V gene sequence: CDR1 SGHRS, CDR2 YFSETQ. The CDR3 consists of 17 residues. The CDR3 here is CASSLGTLAGGADTQYF. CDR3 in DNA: TGCGCCAGCAGCTTGGGAACCCTAGCGGGAGGTGCCGATACGCAGTATTTT.

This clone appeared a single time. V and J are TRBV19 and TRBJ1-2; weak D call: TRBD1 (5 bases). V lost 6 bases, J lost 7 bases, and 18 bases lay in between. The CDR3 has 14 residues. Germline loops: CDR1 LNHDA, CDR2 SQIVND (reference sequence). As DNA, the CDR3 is TGTGCCAGTAGCCACAACAGGAGGGGTATTGGCTACACCTTC. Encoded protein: CASSHNRRGIGYTF.

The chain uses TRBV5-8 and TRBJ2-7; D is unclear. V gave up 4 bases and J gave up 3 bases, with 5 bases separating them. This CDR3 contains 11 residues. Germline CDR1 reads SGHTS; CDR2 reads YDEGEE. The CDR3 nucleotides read TGTGCCAGCAGCCCACACTACGAGCAGTACTTC. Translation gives CASSPHYEQYF.

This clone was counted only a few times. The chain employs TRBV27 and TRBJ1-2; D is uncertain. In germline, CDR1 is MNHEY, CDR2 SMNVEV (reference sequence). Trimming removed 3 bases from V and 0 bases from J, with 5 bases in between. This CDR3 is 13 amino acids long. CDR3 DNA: TGTGCCAGCAGTTTTGCAGCTAACTATGGCTACACCTTC. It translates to CASSFAANYGYTF.